The clone carrying this T cell receptor beta chain occurred a few times. These data originate in a study of cytomegalovirus exposure and HLA in healthy donors. V was pared by 6 bases and J by 0 bases, with 1 base of the junction left unmatched. The CDR3 contains 13 residues. Germline V gene data show CDR1 as MNHEY and CDR2 as SMNVEV (reference sequence). With 60 Vbeta and 13 Jbeta primers, the PCR was carried out. Assay used: immunoSEQ multiplex PCR; TCRdb lists only in-frame clones, some missing. The sample lists some 56,000 clones, 70% to 85% seen once, with approximately 2.9% in the top ten. This TCR derives from a man aged 50-60 years in good health and CMV-seronegative. What was sequenced was PBMCs. The rearrangement uses TRBV27 and TRBJ1-1, with 7 bases aligning to TRBD1. CDR3 region: CASSGQVNTEAFF. CDR3 sequence (DNA): TGTGCCAGCAGCGGACAGGTGAACACTGAAGCTTTCTTT.